The next 10 T cell receptor beta chains were all read from a single sample in a study of CD4 and CD8 cells across lung adenocarcinoma regions. TCRdb ran MiXCR on the PCR reads and lists one entry per CDR3 protein. The repertoire holds some 8,400 distinct CDR3 sequences, with roughly 54% as singletons. The sequenced sample consisted of CD8+ T cells from the center of a lung tumor. These receptors originate from a female donor with lung adenocarcinoma. The CD4 and CD8 labels of this study may be unreliable.

As for this clonotype: The germline gene is not matched at one end of the junction; a read error may be the cause. The chain carries TRBV11-1 and TRBJ2-5; 7 bases match TRBD1. Germline V gene sequence: CDR1 SGHAT, CDR2 FQDESV (reference sequence). The CDR3 length is 15 residues. CDR3 residues: CARGLGGRGPDTQYF. CDR3 coding DNA: TGTGCCAGGGGCTTAGGGGGCCGAGGCCCAGATACCCAGTATTTC. Full variable domain (missing parts from reference TRBV11-1 and TRBJ2-5): EAEVAQSPRYKITEKSQAVAFWCDPISGHATLYWYRQILGQGPELLVQFQDESVVDDSQLPKDRFSAERLKGVDSTLKIQPAELGDSAMYLCARGLGGRGPDTQYFGPGTRLLVL.

Turning to this clonotype: The junction and the germline gene differ at one end; a read error may be behind it. This chain joins TRBV12-3 or TRBV12-4 and TRBJ2-5; D is possibly TRBD1 or TRBD2 (5 bases each). The CDR3 totals 16 residues. DNA for the CDR3: TGTGCCAGCAGACACGGGATGGGGTCTGGGGGAGACACCCAGTATTTC. It yields the protein CASRHGMGSGGDTQYF.

This clonotype was seen a single time. The junction and the germline gene differ at one end; a read error may be behind it. The CDR3 DNA reads as TGTGCCAGCAGTCAGGGAGTAGTCGGAGGCCTAAACCAAAAGACCCAGTACTTC. It codes for CASSQGVVGGLNQKTQYF. The chain uses TRBV27 and TRBJ2-5, with D possibly being TRBD1 or TRBD2 (5 bases each). The CDR3 is 18 amino acids. The germline CDR1 and CDR2 sequences are MNHEY and SMNVEV (reference sequence).

The J gene is TRBJ2-1, the V gene TRBV7-2; 7 nucleotides match TRBD2. This CDR3 spans 16 amino acids. The trim removed 1 base at V and 0 bases at J, leaving 3 bases unmatched. Germline CDR1 SGHTA, CDR2 FQGNSA. The CDR3 nucleotides are TGTGCCAGCAGCTTAGTATGCGGGAGCTCCTACAATGAGCAGTTCTTC. Translated, it gives CASSLVCGSSYNEQFF.

Regarding this clonotype: One end of the junction does not line up with germline, which may come from a read error. The rearrangement joins TRBV12-3 or TRBV12-4 to TRBJ2-4, with TRBD2 as a possible D gene (5 bases). This CDR3 has 13 amino acids. CDR3 region: CASSLGSLDIQYF. The CDR3 DNA follows: TGTGCCAGCAGTCTGGGGAGCCTAGACATCCAGTACTTC.

This clonotype occurred a few times. This rearrangement joins TRBV28 to TRBJ1-2; tentative D call: TRBD1 (6 bases). Germline V lookup: CDR1 MDHEN, CDR2 SYDVKM. There are 15 residues in the CDR3. Deletions cut 1 base from V and 6 bases from J, with 15 bases between. CDR3 nucleotides: TGTGCCAGCAGTTTATCTTCATGGGGGCCTGATGGCTACACCTTC. It encodes CASSLSSWGPDGYTF.

For this clonotype: The junction differs from germline at one of its ends, possibly a read error. The chain is built from TRBV7-6 and TRBJ2-4, with D perhaps matching TRBD2 (7 bases). The CDR3 runs to 18 residues. Per the germline V gene, CDR1 is SGHVS and CDR2 is FNYEAQ. CDR3 region: CASSSPGGGGGDKNIQYF. As DNA, the CDR3 is TGTGCCAGCAGCTCCCCGGGGGGAGGGGGGGGTGACAAAAACATCCAGTACTTC.

This clonotype qualifies as large. The junction and the germline gene differ at one end; a read error may be behind it. The chain combines TRBV7-7 with TRBJ2-2, with D possibly TRBD2 on 5 matching bases. CDR3 length equals 14 residues. In germline, CDR1 is SSHAT, CDR2 FNYEAQ (reference sequence). CDR3 coding DNA: TGTGCTAGCAGCTTAGGAGGTCCATACGGGGAGCTGTTTTTT. Protein sequence: CASSLGGPYGELFF.

CDR3 residues: CASSRGEGDTQYF. CDR3 coding DNA: TGTGCCAGCAGCCGGGGAGAGGGGGACACCCAGTACTTC. The rearrangement links TRBV11-3 to TRBJ2-4; a possible D gene is TRBD1 (6 bases). V was shortened by 5 bases and J by 13 bases, with 18 bases between the two germline ends. Germline V gene data show CDR1 as SGHNT and CDR2 as YENEEA. The CDR3 length is 13 residues.

The CDR3 loop is CASSLDLNTEAFF. As DNA, the CDR3 is TGTGCCAGCAGCCTGGACTTGAACACTGAAGCTTTCTTT. V usage is TRBV7-6 and J usage is TRBJ1-1; D ambiguous. V was trimmed by 5 bases and J by 0 bases, leaving 7 bases between them. The V gene's germline CDR1 is SGHVS and CDR2 FNYEAQ. The CDR3 has 13 amino acids.